This T cell receptor beta chain comes out of a study of blood T cell repertoires in COVID-19. Whole-study context: PBMCs, B-cell-depleted T cells, or T cells provided the cDNA or gDNA that made up the material.

The CDR3 is 14 residues long. The germline CDR1 and CDR2 sequences are GTSNPN and SVGIG (reference sequence). V was cut by 3 bases and J by 1 base, with 12 bases left in between. Across fewer than 25 US areas, participants ranged in age from about 18 to 100 years. Two negative PCRs, clearance, or symptom resolution had been documented for recovered Cohort 3 donors. How the authors handled the data: Reference gene primer amplification in the assay estimated nucleated cell counts. TCRdb's table, derived via immunoSEQ multiplex PCR, lists solely in-frame clones and lacks some. V, J and clone size derive from that table, while D and trimming were established from the DNA sequence. The table includes roughly 290,000 clones, 80% to 90% detected once.

The sample consisted of PBMCs or T cells enriched from blood (not recorded which). The chain couples TRBV30 to TRBJ1-1; D gene ambiguous. The clonotype originates from a man aged 25-45 years who had recovered from COVID-19. The CDR3 DNA is TGTGCCTGGAGCCCCGGGAGCCGGAACACTGAAGCTTTCTTT. It is translated as CAWSPGSRNTEAFF.